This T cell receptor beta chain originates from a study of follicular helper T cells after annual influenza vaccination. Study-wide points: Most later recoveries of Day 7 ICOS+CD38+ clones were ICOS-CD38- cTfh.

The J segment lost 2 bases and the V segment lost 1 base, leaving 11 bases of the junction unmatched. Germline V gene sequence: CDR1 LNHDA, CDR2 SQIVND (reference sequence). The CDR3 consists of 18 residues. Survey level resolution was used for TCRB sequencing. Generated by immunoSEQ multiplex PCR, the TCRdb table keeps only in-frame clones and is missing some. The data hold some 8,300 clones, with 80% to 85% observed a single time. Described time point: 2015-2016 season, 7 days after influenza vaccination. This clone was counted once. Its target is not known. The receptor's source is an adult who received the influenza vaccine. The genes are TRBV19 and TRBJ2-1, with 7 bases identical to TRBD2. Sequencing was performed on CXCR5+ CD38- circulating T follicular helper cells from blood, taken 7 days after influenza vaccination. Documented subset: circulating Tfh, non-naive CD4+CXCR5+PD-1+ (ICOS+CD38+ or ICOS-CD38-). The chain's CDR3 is CASSIGARGGGAYNEQFF. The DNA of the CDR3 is TGTGCCAGTAGTATAGGGGCTCGGGGCGGGGGTGCCTACAATGAGCAGTTCTTC.